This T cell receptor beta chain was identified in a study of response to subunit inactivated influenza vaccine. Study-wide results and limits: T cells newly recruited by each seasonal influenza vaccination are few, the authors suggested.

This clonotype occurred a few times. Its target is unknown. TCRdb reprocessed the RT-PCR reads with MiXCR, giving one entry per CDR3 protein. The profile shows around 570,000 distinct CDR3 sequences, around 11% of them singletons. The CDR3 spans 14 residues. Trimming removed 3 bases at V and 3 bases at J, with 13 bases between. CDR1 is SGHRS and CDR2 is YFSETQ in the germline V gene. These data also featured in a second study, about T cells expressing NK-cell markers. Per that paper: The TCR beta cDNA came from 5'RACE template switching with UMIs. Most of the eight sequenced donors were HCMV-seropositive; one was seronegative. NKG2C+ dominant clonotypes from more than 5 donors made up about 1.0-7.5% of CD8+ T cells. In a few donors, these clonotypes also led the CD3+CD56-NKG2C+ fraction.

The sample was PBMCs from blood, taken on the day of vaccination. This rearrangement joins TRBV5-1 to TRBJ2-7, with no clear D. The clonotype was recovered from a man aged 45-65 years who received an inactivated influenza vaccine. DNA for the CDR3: TGCGCCAGCAGCTACAATACTCGTGGCTACGAGCAGTACTTC. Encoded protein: CASSYNTRGYEQYF.